The present TCR beta chain was sequenced within a study of blood T cell repertoires in COVID-19. Study context: The samples span acute and convalescent COVID-19 from the United States, Italy and Spain. Sample material is recorded as cDNA or gDNA derived from T cells, B-cell-depleted T cells, or PBMCs.

Per the authors' pipeline: For nucleated cells, counts were estimated from reference gene primer amplification. Repertoires were generated with immunoSEQ multiplex PCR, while TCRdb's copy carries only in-frame clones and drops some. That table supplies the V and J calls and clone size; D and trimming were determined from the DNA. Here the sample spans some 50,000 clones, 80% to 90% being singletons. J gave up 4 bases and V 2 bases, and 5 bases lay outside the gene matches. The CDR3 spans 15 residues. Germline V gene data show CDR1 as SNHLY and CDR2 as FYNNEI. Sequencing was performed on peripheral blood. The gene calls are TRBV2 and TRBJ2-1; 7 nucleotides line up with TRBD2. The receptor's source is a woman in her seventies with active COVID-19. The CDR3 here is CASSERLAAYNEQFF. Here the CDR3 DNA reads TGTGCCAGCAGTGAAAGACTAGCCGCGTACAATGAGCAGTTCTTC.